Following are 16 T cell receptor beta chains from one sample sequenced in a study of CD8 T cells in ankylosing spondylitis (dated by TCRdb to between 2016 and 2019). Libraries came from 5' RACE. Reads for this sample came from an Illumina HiSeq 2500. The public reads were reanalyzed by TCRdb: fastp trimming at Q25, MiXCR alignment, in-frame beta chains only. Each entry is one CDR3 protein sequence, shown with its most common DNA and genes. This sample has 36,000 or so distinct CDR3 sequences in its table, and 4.5% to 6% of those were observed once. Clones ranked in the top ten supply approximately 12% of the sample. Material: blood, either unsorted or a sorted T cell fraction (not recorded which). Receptors were obtained from a male donor with ankylosing spondylitis or in good health (not recorded which).

This clonotype showed up many times. This CDR3 reads CSALRLAGIYEQYF. For the CDR3, the DNA is TGCAGTGCCCTACGACTAGCGGGTATCTACGAGCAGTACTTC. The chain uses TRBV20-1 and TRBJ2-7, with 10 bases lining up with TRBD2. The CDR3 spans 14 residues. Germline CDR1 and CDR2: DFQATT and SNEGSKA (reference sequence). Unmatched junction bases numbered 8, after V lost 6 bases and J lost 3 bases.

This clonotype showed up many times. V usage is TRBV12-3 or TRBV12-4 and J usage is TRBJ2-1; 9 bases are shared with TRBD1. With V trimmed by 5 bases and J by 4 bases, 3 bases remained unmatched. CDR3 length: 14 residues. Here the CDR3 reads CASSGTGPYNEQFF. The CDR3 DNA reads TGTGCCAGCAGTGGGACAGGGCCTTACAATGAGCAGTTCTTC.

This clonotype showed up many times. The V and J genes are TRBV5-5 and TRBJ1-1; no firm D call. Germline assignment: CDR1 SGHKS and CDR2 YYEKEE (reference sequence). The CDR3 sequence is 14 residues long. V was clipped by 2 bases and J by 5 bases, with 13 bases between them. The CDR3 nucleotides read TGTGCCAGCAGCTTACCACTGCGGAGGACTGAAGCTTTCTTT. Amino acids: CASSLPLRRTEAFF.

This clonotype was detected ten times or more. This chain connects TRBV23-1 to TRBJ2-7, with D unclear. TRBV23-1 counts as an open reading frame of uncertain function. V was cut by 0 bases and J by 3 bases, with 12 bases left in between. There are 15 residues in the CDR3. The DNA for the CDR3 is TGCGCCAGCAGTCAATCGAGGTCCCTGAACTACGAGCAGTACTTC. Its translation: CASSQSRSLNYEQYF.

This clonotype was picked up many times. This chain connects TRBV7-2 to TRBJ1-5; D not certain. Germline V gives CDR1 SGHTA, CDR2 FQGNSA. This CDR3 is built from 15 residues. V was clipped by 4 bases and J by 3 bases, with 13 bases between them. The CDR3 DNA reads as TGTGCCAGCAGCTCAGAGGACGGGTTCAATCAGCCCCAGCATTTT. As protein: CASSSEDGFNQPQHF.

In this sample, this clonotype turned up a few times. The chain links TRBV7-9 to TRBJ1-2, with 11 bases identical to TRBD1. The CDR3 has 16 amino acids. Per the germline V gene, CDR1 is SEHNR and CDR2 is FQNEAQ (reference sequence). Trimming at V came to 4 bases and at J to 8 bases, leaving 12 bases not matched to a gene. The DNA for the CDR3 is TGTGCCAGCAGCTCGGGACAGGGGGAAGTCGGCGGCGGCTACACCTTC. This gives the protein CASSSGQGEVGGGYTF.

This clonotype showed up many times. The chain joins TRBV18 to TRBJ1-2; no definite D call. V lost 3 bases to trimming and J lost 8 bases, with 19 bases between them. Germline CDR1 is KGHSH and CDR2 is LQKENI. The CDR3 consists of 15 residues. This CDR3 reads CASSPADGGLGGYTF. As DNA, the CDR3 is TGTGCCAGCTCACCGGCGGATGGCGGACTGGGGGGCTACACCTTC.

As concerns this clonotype: At one end the junction does not follow the germline gene, possibly because of a read error. The chain recombines TRBV3-1 with TRBJ2-7, with D unresolved. CDR1 and CDR2 from the germline V gene are LGHDT and YNNKEL (reference sequence). CDR3 length equals 16 residues. The CDR3 loop is CASGQDRWSPSWEQYF. CDR3 nucleotide sequence: TGTGCCAGCGGCCAAGATCGTTGGAGTCCCTCGTGGGAGCAGTACTTC.

By sample share, this clonotype is medium-sized (0.01 to 0.1%). The gene calls are TRBV15 and TRBJ1-5; D is unresolved. Germline V lookup: CDR1 LNHNV, CDR2 YYDKDF (reference sequence). The CDR3 is made up of 13 amino acids. Trimming shortened V by 1 base and J by 7 bases, and 8 bases separated the two germline ends. Here the CDR3 DNA reads TGTGCCACCAGCAGAGCTGTGGGGCAGCCCCAGCATTTT. Protein product: CATSRAVGQPQHF.

This clonotype was seen at least ten times. CDR3 region: CSARNINYGYTF. Written as DNA, the CDR3 is TGCAGTGCTAGAAACATAAACTATGGCTACACCTTC. The chain couples TRBV20-1 to TRBJ1-2; D is unresolved. CDR1 DFQATT and CDR2 SNEGSKA come from the germline V gene (reference sequence). The V end lost 2 bases, the J end lost 2 bases, and 6 bases lay between the germline ends. The CDR3 is 12 residues long.

This clonotype was seen repeatedly, ten times or more. The J gene is TRBJ2-2, the V gene TRBV24-1; the match to TRBD1 covers 8 bases. CDR1 KGHDR and CDR2 SFDVKD come from the germline V gene. The CDR3 covers 17 residues. The V segment lost 4 bases and the J segment 1 base; nucleotides outside the gene matches: 7. CDR3 nucleotide sequence: TGTGCCACCAGTGACCGAAACAGGGGGAAGAACACCGGGGAGCTGTTTTTT. This gives the protein CATSDRNRGKNTGELFF.

This clonotype was counted at least ten times. The V call is TRBV19, the J call TRBJ2-5; D ambiguous. Trimming pared 2 bases from V and 4 bases from J, leaving 5 bases between. The CDR3 has 12 residues. CDR1 is LNHDA, CDR2 SQIVND, per germline (reference sequence). CDR3 residues: CASSITSETQYF. CDR3 DNA sequence: TGTGCCAGTAGTATAACGTCAGAGACCCAGTACTTC. The entire variable domain, with the rest obtained from reference TRBV19 and TRBJ2-5, is as follows: DGGITQSPKYLFRKEGQNVTLSCEQNLNHDAMYWYRQDPGQGLRLIYYSQIVNDFQKGDIAEGYSVSREKKESFPLTVTSAQKNPTAFYLCASSITSETQYFGPGTRLLVL.

This clonotype occurred many times. The chain links TRBV5-5 to TRBJ1-2; D is unresolved. This CDR3 is 14 amino acids long. CDR1 and CDR2 from the germline V gene are SGHKS and YYEKEE (reference sequence). The V end was cut by 4 bases, the J end by 2 bases, with 12 bases between. The CDR3 DNA follows: TGTGCCAGCAGCCTCGGGGTTCCAAACTATGGCTACACCTTC. It encodes CASSLGVPNYGYTF.

Ten or more counts support this clonotype. The chain combines TRBV2 with TRBJ2-3; TRBD1 might be the D (6 bases). The germline V and J ends were trimmed by 5 bases and 0 bases, with 9 bases remaining between them. Germline V gene data show CDR1 as SNHLY and CDR2 as FYNNEI. The CDR3 contains 14 residues. CDR3 nucleotides: TGTGCCAGCAGTCTACAGGGTAGCACAGATACGCAGTATTTT. It is translated as CASSLQGSTDTQYF.

This clonotype was seen at least ten times. CDR3 in amino acids: CASSLGGMDQPQHF. The CDR3 DNA is TGTGCCAGCAGCTTAGGGGGGATGGATCAGCCCCAGCATTTT. The chain has TRBV7-9 and TRBJ1-5; possibly TRBD1 for D (5 bases). V was cut by 1 base and J by 5 bases, with 9 bases left in between. This CDR3 has 14 residues. CDR1 SEHNR and CDR2 FQNEAQ come from the germline V gene (reference sequence).

The chain uses TRBV20-1 and TRBJ1-2; D remains unclear. Germline CDR1 and CDR2: DFQATT and SNEGSKA (reference sequence). The CDR3 totals 13 residues. Trimming shortened V by 2 bases and J by 6 bases, and 13 bases separated the two germline ends. The CDR3 sequence: CSARRAGKDGYTF. The DNA for the CDR3 is TGCAGTGCTAGACGGGCGGGGAAAGATGGCTACACCTTC.